Listed below are T cell receptor beta chains from one sample, sequenced in a study of blood T cell repertoires in COVID-19. The data were produced by immunoSEQ multiplex PCR, yet TCRdb's version contains in-frame clones alone and is incomplete. The sample has around 260,000 clones, around 90% seen once; the top ten hold more than 0.95%. Sequences were obtained from PBMCs or T cells enriched from blood (not recorded which). These receptors were taken from a woman aged 25 to 39 who had recovered from COVID-19. The conserved cysteine and the conserved F or W are not part of the CDR3 here.

J	V	CDR3
TRBJ1-2	TRBV19	ASSRQGPPYGYT
TRBJ2-1	TRBV11-3	ASSFQGMDNEQF
TRBJ2-3	TRBV7-8	ASSFRSDTQY
TRBJ1-2	TRBV4-1	ASSQTGDLSGYT
TRBJ2-1	TRBV28	ASSLGGRPYNEQF
TRBJ2-3	TRBV11-1	ASSPGTSGSTDTQY
TRBJ1-3	TRBV19	ASSITGVSGNTIY
TRBJ2-3	TRBV25-1	ASSAPRGLAGIPDTQY
TRBJ2-1	TRBV18	ASSPYGGAKYNEQF
TRBJ1-6	TRBV7-2	ASSLDRGHSPLH
TRBJ1-2	TRBV4-1	ASSNNPGYGYT
TRBJ2-2	TRBV6-5	ASKTPGQGGGELF
TRBJ1-5	TRBV11-2	ASSFRGGNQPQH
TRBJ1-5	TRBV30	AWSPLSGNQPQH
TRBJ2-5	TRBV19	ASSNGGQGGETQY
TRBJ2-1	TRBV18	ASSPWAGGVVDEQF
TRBJ1-1	TRBV21-1	ASSKVQGSVSEAF
TRBJ2-5	TRBV19	ASSRTSANSGQETQY
TRBJ2-7	TRBV9	ASSSSGYEQY
TRBJ2-7	TRBV18	ASSPGVAGRYEQY
TRBJ2-3	TRBV6-6	ASSYGQGATDTQY
TRBJ2-7	TRBV11-2	ASSTTGKPYEQY
TRBJ1-4	TRBV28	ASTLSVDRGDKEKLF
TRBJ2-1	TRBV4-1	ASSSPAGGILGEQF
TRBJ2-6	TRBV28	ASSRDRGLSGANVLT
TRBJ2-3	TRBV19	ASSPTGGLTDTQY
TRBJ2-3	TRBV7-2	ASSNRLAGSTDTQY
TRBJ2-6	TRBV7-9	ASSPDRGRFPGANVLT